This T cell receptor (beta chain) was found in a study of cytomegalovirus exposure and HLA in healthy donors. Primers for the PCR totalled 60 Vbeta and 13 Jbeta. Using immunoSEQ multiplex PCR, the repertoire was profiled, and TCRdb retains in-frame clones only, with some absent. The sample carries about 200,000 clones, 75% to 90% recorded once. Remarks on this clone: Its antigen remains unknown.

V shed 6 bases, J shed 1 base, and the junction held 6 bases outside the gene matches. The CDR3 spans 15 residues. Looked up from germline, CDR1 is MDHEN and CDR2 is SYDVKM. Overall study results and limits: TCR beta V- and J-gene trimming was later associated with a missense DCLRE1C variant.

The receptor was derived from a woman between 40 and 50 years old in good health and CMV-seronegative. The sequenced sample was PBMCs. The rearrangement links TRBV28 to TRBJ2-7; 10 positions match TRBD2. The CDR3 reads CASRGGTSVSYEQYF. The DNA for the CDR3 is TGTGCCAGCAGGGGTGGGACTAGCGTATCCTACGAGCAGTACTTC.